A selection of T cell receptor beta chains follows, all from one sample in a study of identical twins. TCRdb re-derived calls from the 5' RACE reads in MiXCR, one entry per CDR3 protein. The sample lists roughly 570,000 distinct CDR3 sequences; approximately 9.6% were seen once. The sample was also reused in another study, on yellow fever vaccine responses in identical twins.

Source material: PBMCs. The receptors come from a woman aged 18 to 35 in good health. Each CDR3 is given with its conserved first and last residue. Each record gives: V gene, CDR3 protein.

TRBV5-1 CASSPRGWGQGEQYF
TRBV10-1 CASSGLGRNEQFF
TRBV29-1 CSVLGGTNTGELFF
TRBV10-3 CAISEWVYYNEQFF
TRBV4-3 CASSQDIASGSYNEQFF
TRBV6-2/TRBV6-3 CASITSGSYEQYF
TRBV20-1 CSCPGDIGRETQYF
TRBV12-3/TRBV12-4 CASSSSGKETQYF
TRBV7-9 CASSLPDYGGETQYF
TRBV25-1 CASVERGGLYRTDTQYF
TRBV5-5 CASSLGLLSSYNEQFF
TRBV6-5 CASSYSQNWAVGGYTF
TRBV5-1 CASSLWPGYNEQFF
TRBV29-1 CSVEEGTGTDTQYF
TRBV6-1 CASRRALPYEQYF
TRBV7-2 CASSTEAGGRNNEQFF
TRBV25-1 CASSELVLAGGSGANVLTF
TRBV7-9 CASSLASWSEAFF
TRBV7-9 CASSSQRIGRAYNEQFF
TRBV27 CASRPGDRDFGTQYF
TRBV5-1 CASREGLAYEQYF
TRBV2 CASSAGGTGPGELFF
TRBV5-1 CASRPPQRETQYF
TRBV29-1 CSAAPLAGQETQYF
TRBV7-9 CASSPEGGGAVREQFF
TRBV10-3 CAISEPGGVNTEAFF
TRBV4-2 CASSQDGGGSPYEQYF
TRBV6-1 CASSGYSRQNEKLFF
TRBV4-1 CASSQITGTGGDYGYTF
TRBV7-9 CASSQGTGMGTDTQYF
TRBV28 CAIQQGGNYEQYF
TRBV12-3/TRBV12-4 CASSWTSGGAHETQYF
TRBV7-8 CASSLVSGGLESQYF
TRBV27 CASRGLAEWGEQFF
TRBV11-2 CASSLDQGITDTQYF
TRBV6-1 CASSTPEGLAITQETQYF
TRBV7-2 CASSWKLGESSPLHF
TRBV7-3 CASSPSLSGGSYNEQFF
TRBV12-3/TRBV12-4 CASSDNLGYGYTF
TRBV20-1 CSATSMEQYF
TRBV12-3/TRBV12-4 CASTIAGKNYEQYF
TRBV6-1 CASSPWGGLPGELFF
TRBV5-6 CASSSTPSRTEAFF
TRBV14 CASSQTLLANYGYTF
TRBV20-1 CSARDGRTASSEQYF
TRBV6-2/TRBV6-3 CASSYPVRLLPGQGYEQYF
TRBV6-6 CATSRGAGETQYF
TRBV12-3/TRBV12-4 CASSSAGGSTEAFF
TRBV20-1 CSATQGIRETQYF
TRBV6-2/TRBV6-3 CASSQPGSTDTQYF
TRBV6-2/TRBV6-3 CATGAQGSLETQYF
TRBV20-1 CSARGGNTQYF